This T cell receptor (beta chain) comes out of a study of blood T cell repertoires in COVID-19. The protocol was immunoSEQ multiplex PCR, while the TCRdb copy is restricted to in-frame clones and leaves out a portion. In the table there are 120,000 or so clones, about 90% of which are singletons. A single count supports this clone. With V trimmed by 1 base and J by 1 base, 3 bases remained unmatched. Germline assignment: CDR1 LGHNA and CDR2 YNFKEQ. The CDR3 has 16 amino acids. The TCR originated in a woman aged 55-70 years with COVID-19, enrolled during active disease. The sequencing sample was made of peripheral blood. The V and J genes are TRBV4-2 and TRBJ2-4, with 8 bases aligning to TRBD1. The CDR3, as DNA: TGTGCCAGCAGCCAAGGTAGGGACAGGGCCAAAAACATTCAGTACTTC. Encoded protein: CASSQGRDRAKNIQYF.